This T cell receptor beta chain was sequenced in a study of blood T cell repertoires in COVID-19. The wider study: Sources were T cells, B-cell-depleted T cells, or PBMCs; the material itself was cDNA or gDNA.

CDR1 and CDR2 (germline): KGHSH, LQKENI. With 2 bases removed from V and 6 bases from J, the gap between germline ends came to 11 bases. The CDR3 contains 13 residues. Profiling relied on immunoSEQ multiplex PCR, and the TCRdb table lists in-frame clones only, not all of them. The table lists approximately 210,000 clones, approximately 85% of them singletons. Sequencing was done on a sample of peripheral blood. The rearrangement links TRBV18 to TRBJ2-7, with D possibly matching TRBD2 (5 bases). The sequence derives from a woman between 45 and 60 years old with active or convalescent COVID-19. The CDR3 region has the DNA TGTGCCAGCTCACCAAACGCCGCGGGCGAGCAGTACTTC. Amino acid sequence: CASSPNAAGEQYF.